One sample yielded the 8 T cell receptor beta chains listed below, sequenced in a study of blood T cells in healthy people across ages. Alongside a J-beta primer mix, a sample-barcoded 5' primer served in a second PCR lasting 7 to 11 cycles. TCRdb fed the 5' RACE reads into MiXCR, producing one record per CDR3 protein. The sample lists about 970,000 distinct CDR3 sequences, around 54% occurring once. The material sequenced was blood. Receptor source: a woman in her fifties or sixties in good health.

This clonotype has just a few counts. The V call is TRBV7-9, the J call TRBJ2-5; D is uncertain. Trimming stripped 3 bases from V and 1 base from J, with 6 bases between. Germline values: CDR1 SEHNR, CDR2 FQNEAQ (reference sequence). There are 13 residues in the CDR3. The CDR3 DNA reads TGTGCCAGCAGCTTCCCCCTCCAAGAGACCCAGTACTTC. Its translation: CASSFPLQETQYF.

V and J are TRBV7-2 and TRBJ2-3; D is unclear. The germline gives CDR1 SGHTA, CDR2 FQGNSA. With 1 base removed from V and 7 bases from J, the gap between germline ends came to 6 bases. This CDR3 spans 12 amino acids. The CDR3 bases are TGTGCCAGCAGCTTAGACGACCATACGCAGTATTTT. Residues: CASSLDDHTQYF.

The CDR3, as DNA: TGTGCCAGCAGTTACTCGATCTCACAAGTGAGATCCTACGAGCAGTACTTC. Its protein is CASSYSISQVRSYEQYF. J is TRBJ2-7 and V is TRBV6-6; no definite D call. From germline, CDR1 is MNHNY and CDR2 SVGAGI (reference sequence). V was clipped by 0 bases and J by 1 base, with 16 bases between them. This CDR3 has 17 residues.

This sequence joins TRBV6-2 or TRBV6-3 and TRBJ2-4, with TRBD2 as a possible D gene (5 bases). Germline V gives CDR1 MNHEY, CDR2 SVGEGT. This CDR3 region has 15 residues. The V and J ends lost 6 bases and 0 bases respectively, with 12 bases between them. CDR3 in amino acids: CASRMRALAKNIQYF. CDR3 coding DNA: TGTGCCAGCAGGATGAGGGCCTTAGCCAAAAACATTCAGTACTTC.

This clonotype has a count of ten or more. The chain recombines TRBV7-9 with TRBJ2-1; TRBD2 matches at 9 bases. This CDR3 region has 14 residues. Looked up from germline, CDR1 is SEHNR and CDR2 is FQNEAQ (reference sequence). After removal of 4 bases from V and 7 bases from J, the junction contained 5 bases not matched to a gene. The CDR3 reads CASSSISGSNEQFF. The CDR3 bases are TGTGCCAGCAGCTCCATTAGCGGGAGTAATGAGCAGTTCTTC.

CDR3 region: CSARVGTGIGGGYTF. For the CDR3, the DNA is TGCAGTGCTAGAGTCGGGACAGGGATTGGGGGTGGCTACACCTTC. The rearrangement joins TRBV20-1 to TRBJ1-2; 9 bases agree with TRBD1. CDR3 length: 15 residues. Per germline, CDR1 DFQATT and CDR2 SNEGSKA (reference sequence). With 1 base clipped from V and 7 bases from J, the junction kept 10 bases outside the gene matches.

The chain employs TRBV27 and TRBJ1-5; D might be TRBD1 (6 bases). Germline V gene lookup returns CDR1 MNHEY and CDR2 SMNVEV (reference sequence). V dropped 2 bases and J dropped 7 bases, with 12 bases sitting between them. This CDR3 has 14 amino acids. The CDR3 loop reads CASSLRGADQPQHF. The CDR3 DNA reads as TGTGCCAGCAGTTTACGGGGGGCAGACCAGCCCCAGCATTTT.

V is TRBV9 and J is TRBJ2-3; 10 bases are a match to TRBD2. CDR3 length: 17 residues. Germline values: CDR1 SGDLS, CDR2 YYNGEE. V lost 3 bases to trimming and J lost 0 bases; unmatched junction nucleotides: 7. The CDR3 loop is CASSAGLAVGSTDTQYF. The CDR3 region has the DNA TGTGCCAGCAGCGCAGGACTAGCGGTCGGGAGCACAGATACGCAGTATTTT.